This is a list of T cell receptor beta chains from one sample in a study of CD8+ T cells in alopecia areata. TCRdb's table, derived via immunoSEQ multiplex PCR, lists solely in-frame clones and lacks some. The sample contains 80,000 to 100,000 clones, 44% of which appear only once. The source was CD8+ T cells sorted from blood, collected at week 24, from a patient treated with tofacitinib. Receptors were obtained from a human donor with alopecia areata. Both conserved end residues are part of each CDR3. Fields, in order: CDR3 protein, CDR3 DNA, clone size, J gene, D gene, V gene. The D gene is left open where the match is weak. Rows give clone size only sometimes, using once, few, many, or a class for an expanded clone.

CDR3 protein: CASSLMQGEQYF
CDR3 DNA: TGTGCCAGCAGCTTAATGCAGGGCGAGCAGTACTTC
clone size: few
J gene: TRBJ2-7
D gene: -
V gene: TRBV7-9

CDR3 protein: CASSWGGSNQPQHF
CDR3 DNA: TGTGCCAGCAGCTGGGGCGGAAGCAATCAGCCCCAGCATTTT
clone size: -
J gene: TRBJ1-5
D gene: -
V gene: TRBV7-9

CDR3 protein: CASSATSGASYEQYF
CDR3 DNA: TGTGCCAGCAGCGCGACTAGCGGGGCTTCCTACGAGCAGTACTTC
clone size: once
J gene: TRBJ2-7
D gene: TRBD2
V gene: TRBV9

CDR3 protein: CASRDIGQHTGELFF
CDR3 DNA: TGTGCCAGCAGAGACATAGGACAGCATACCGGGGAGCTGTTTTTT
clone size: -
J gene: TRBJ2-2
D gene: -
V gene: TRBV27

CDR3 protein: CASSYNPAIYNEQFF
CDR3 DNA: TGTGCCAGCAGTTACAACCCGGCTATCTACAATGAGCAGTTCTTC
clone size: few
J gene: TRBJ2-1
D gene: -
V gene: TRBV6-5

CDR3 protein: CASSLTPDTQYF
CDR3 DNA: TGTGCCAGCAGCCTTACCCCGGATACGCAGTATTTT
clone size: -
J gene: TRBJ2-3
D gene: -
V gene: TRBV14

CDR3 protein: CASNPDRHISGRANNEQFF
CDR3 DNA: TGTGCCAGTAACCCTGATCGACACATAAGCGGGAGGGCCAACAATGAGCAGTTCTTC
clone size: few
J gene: TRBJ2-1
D gene: TRBD2
V gene: TRBV19

CDR3 protein: CASSSRTSYEQYF
CDR3 DNA: TGTGCCAGCAGCTCTCGGACAAGCTACGAGCAGTACTTC
clone size: few
J gene: TRBJ2-7
D gene: -
V gene: TRBV7-9

CDR3 protein: CASSPSEREGLWGNNEQFF
CDR3 DNA: TGTGCCAGCTCACCAAGTGAGCGGGAGGGCCTTTGGGGCAATAATGAGCAGTTCTTC
clone size: -
J gene: TRBJ2-1
D gene: TRBD2
V gene: TRBV18

CDR3 protein: CASRSSGNEQFF
CDR3 DNA: TGTGCCAGCAGATCGTCGGGGAATGAGCAGTTCTTC
clone size: -
J gene: TRBJ2-1
D gene: -
V gene: TRBV28

CDR3 protein: CASSQGDSIQETQYF
CDR3 DNA: TGCGCCAGCAGCCAAGGTGACAGTATCCAAGAGACCCAGTACTTC
clone size: -
J gene: TRBJ2-5
D gene: -
V gene: TRBV4-3

CDR3 protein: CASSWDTYEQYF
CDR3 DNA: TGTGCCAGCAGTTGGGACACCTACGAGCAGTACTTC
clone size: many
J gene: TRBJ2-7
D gene: -
V gene: TRBV14

CDR3 protein: CASSVDRVGYGYTF
CDR3 DNA: TGTGCCAGCAGCGTAGACAGGGTGGGCTATGGCTACACCTTC
clone size: -
J gene: TRBJ1-2
D gene: -
V gene: TRBV9

CDR3 protein: CASTHSGEQETQYF
CDR3 DNA: TGTGCCAGCACCCACTCGGGGGAACAAGAGACCCAGTACTTC
clone size: -
J gene: TRBJ2-5
D gene: -
V gene: TRBV11-1

CDR3 protein: CSVGGDTQYF
CDR3 DNA: TGCAGCGTTGGGGGAGATACGCAGTATTTT
clone size: few
J gene: TRBJ2-3
D gene: -
V gene: TRBV29-1

CDR3 protein: CASSWTASQDTQYF
CDR3 DNA: TGTGCCAGCAGTTGGACCGCGAGCCAAGATACGCAGTATTTT
clone size: few
J gene: TRBJ2-3
D gene: -
V gene: TRBV6-5

CDR3 protein: CATSEGTNTIYF
CDR3 DNA: TGTGCCACCAGCGAGGGGACAAACACCATATATTTT
clone size: -
J gene: TRBJ1-3
D gene: -
V gene: TRBV15

CDR3 protein: CASSPTGTTYTDTQYF
CDR3 DNA: TGTGCCAGCAGCCCAACCGGGACTACCTACACAGATACGCAGTATTTT
clone size: -
J gene: TRBJ2-3
D gene: TRBD2
V gene: TRBV13

CDR3 protein: CASSPPSAGANTGELFF
CDR3 DNA: TGTGCCAGCAGCCCGCCGTCGGCAGGGGCGAACACCGGGGAGCTGTTTTTT
clone size: -
J gene: TRBJ2-2
D gene: -
V gene: TRBV9

CDR3 protein: CASSWRQSYEQYF
CDR3 DNA: TGTGCCAGCAGTTGGAGACAGTCCTACGAGCAGTACTTC
clone size: -
J gene: TRBJ2-7
D gene: -
V gene: TRBV6-5

CDR3 protein: CASRRPGQEQFF
CDR3 DNA: TGTGCCAGTAGGCGACCAGGGCAGGAGCAGTTCTTC
clone size: -
J gene: TRBJ2-1
D gene: -
V gene: TRBV19

CDR3 protein: CASSRGSESGELFF
CDR3 DNA: TGTGCCAGCAGCAGGGGATCGGAATCCGGGGAGCTGTTTTTT
clone size: -
J gene: TRBJ2-2
D gene: -
V gene: TRBV7-8

CDR3 protein: CASSLVARGEELFF
CDR3 DNA: TGTGCCAGCAGCTTAGTGGCTCGTGGGGAGGAGCTGTTTTTT
clone size: once
J gene: TRBJ2-2
D gene: -
V gene: TRBV7-3

CDR3 protein: CASSLQRWEQETQYF
CDR3 DNA: TGCGCCAGCAGCCTCCAGCGCTGGGAACAAGAGACCCAGTACTTC
clone size: -
J gene: TRBJ2-5
D gene: -
V gene: TRBV4-3

CDR3 protein: CAISEIKQGPKNIQYF
CDR3 DNA: TGTGCCATCAGTGAAATAAAACAGGGTCCCAAAAACATTCAGTACTTC
clone size: few
J gene: TRBJ2-4
D gene: -
V gene: TRBV10-3

CDR3 protein: CASSQQHQGEGNQPQHF
CDR3 DNA: TGCGCCAGCAGCCAACAACACCAGGGAGAGGGCAATCAGCCCCAGCATTTT
clone size: -
J gene: TRBJ1-5
D gene: -
V gene: TRBV4-1

CDR3 protein: CASSFSGSNQPQHF
CDR3 DNA: TGTGCCAGCAGCTTCAGCGGGAGCAATCAGCCCCAGCATTTT
clone size: few
J gene: TRBJ1-5
D gene: -
V gene: TRBV7-9

CDR3 protein: CASSPGYTEAFF
CDR3 DNA: TGTGCCAGCAGTCCCGGTTACACTGAAGCTTTCTTT
clone size: few
J gene: TRBJ1-1
D gene: -
V gene: TRBV9

CDR3 protein: CAWSVGDSSYEQYF
CDR3 DNA: TGTGCCTGGAGTGTTGGGGACAGCTCCTACGAGCAGTACTTC
clone size: -
J gene: TRBJ2-7
D gene: TRBD1
V gene: TRBV30

CDR3 protein: CASSPSPSGGTQETQYF
CDR3 DNA: TGCGCCAGCAGCCCCAGCCCTAGCGGGGGAACTCAAGAGACCCAGTACTTC
clone size: few
J gene: TRBJ2-5
D gene: TRBD2
V gene: TRBV4-3

CDR3 protein: CASSQDPGRHNQPQHF
CDR3 DNA: TGCGCCAGCAGCCAAGACCCGGGACGGCACAATCAGCCCCAGCATTTT
clone size: -
J gene: TRBJ1-5
D gene: -
V gene: TRBV4-1

CDR3 protein: CAISDEGNQPQHF
CDR3 DNA: TGTGCCATCAGTGATGAAGGGAATCAGCCCCAGCATTTT
clone size: -
J gene: TRBJ1-5
D gene: -
V gene: TRBV10-3

CDR3 protein: CSVTGTGESYEQYF
CDR3 DNA: TGCAGCGTTACCGGGACAGGGGAATCCTACGAGCAGTACTTC
clone size: -
J gene: TRBJ2-7
D gene: TRBD1
V gene: TRBV29-1

CDR3 protein: CASSPRGEGDTEAFF
CDR3 DNA: TGTGCCAGCTCACCCCGTGGGGAAGGGGACACTGAAGCTTTCTTT
clone size: few
J gene: TRBJ1-1
D gene: -
V gene: TRBV18

CDR3 protein: CASSFLAPGNTEAFF
CDR3 DNA: TGTGCCAGCAGTTTCCTCGCCCCCGGGAACACTGAAGCTTTCTTT
clone size: -
J gene: TRBJ1-1
D gene: -
V gene: TRBV27

CDR3 protein: CASRGLGAYEQYF
CDR3 DNA: TGTGCCAGCAGAGGGCTGGGGGCCTACGAGCAGTACTTC
clone size: -
J gene: TRBJ2-7
D gene: -
V gene: TRBV28

CDR3 protein: CASSFDGSPSGANVLTF
CDR3 DNA: TGTGCCAGCAGTTTCGACGGATCTCCATCTGGGGCCAACGTCCTGACTTTC
clone size: once
J gene: TRBJ2-6
D gene: -
V gene: TRBV28

CDR3 protein: CASSDSISSGANVLTF
CDR3 DNA: TGTGCCAGCAGTGACTCGATAAGCTCTGGGGCCAACGTCCTGACTTTC
clone size: few
J gene: TRBJ2-6
D gene: -
V gene: TRBV6-4

CDR3 protein: CASRSRGGSYEQYF
CDR3 DNA: TGTGCCAGCAGGTCCAGGGGAGGCTCCTACGAGCAGTACTTC
clone size: -
J gene: TRBJ2-7
D gene: -
V gene: TRBV27